Listed below are T cell receptor beta chains from one sample, sequenced in a study of T cells in Graves' hyperthyroidism and ophthalmopathy. TCRdb reprocessed the multiplex PCR reads with MiXCR, giving one entry per CDR3 protein. The sample contains around 520,000 distinct CDR3 sequences, 11% to 15% of which appear only once. The sample comprised blood. These receptor sequences come from a woman between 40 and 50 years old with Graves' hyperthyroidism. Each CDR3 is given with its conserved first and last residue. Fields, in order: J gene, D gene, V gene, clone size, CDR3 DNA, CDR3 protein. D genes are given only for firm matches. Some rows mark clone size as missing; the rest say once, few, many or name a class of expanded clone.

j_call: TRBJ2-2
d_call: -
v_call: TRBV6-1
clone_size: -
cdr3_nt: TGTGCCAGCAGTCCGGTGGGGGGCGCGAACACCGGGGAGCTGTTTTTT
cdr3_aa: CASSPVGGANTGELFF

j_call: TRBJ2-3
d_call: -
v_call: TRBV5-6
clone_size: many
cdr3_nt: TGTGCCAGCAGCTTGGGGGGACTCTTCGGGACGGGCCCGGATACGCAGTATTTT
cdr3_aa: CASSLGGLFGTGPDTQYF

j_call: TRBJ2-7
d_call: -
v_call: TRBV9
clone_size: few
cdr3_nt: TGTGCCAGCAGCGTACACCCTAGTAGTTACGAGCAGTACTTC
cdr3_aa: CASSVHPSSYEQYF

j_call: TRBJ1-2
d_call: TRBD1
v_call: TRBV6-1
clone_size: few
cdr3_nt: TGTGCCAGCACCAGAACGCAGGGGGCCTATGGCTACACCTTC
cdr3_aa: CASTRTQGAYGYTF

j_call: TRBJ2-5
d_call: -
v_call: TRBV2
clone_size: many
cdr3_nt: TGTGCCAGCAGTGATGGACGGACACCTTGGGAGACCCAGTACTTC
cdr3_aa: CASSDGRTPWETQYF

j_call: TRBJ1-1
d_call: TRBD1
v_call: TRBV24-1
clone_size: many
cdr3_nt: TGTGCCACCAGTGCCCAGGGGGGGGCGAACACTGAAGCTTTCTTT
cdr3_aa: CATSAQGGANTEAFF

j_call: TRBJ1-6
d_call: -
v_call: TRBV11-2
clone_size: few
cdr3_nt: TGTGCCAGCAGCTTACTAGGGACCTATAATTCACCCCTCCACTTT
cdr3_aa: CASSLLGTYNSPLHF

j_call: TRBJ2-1
d_call: TRBD1
v_call: TRBV15
clone_size: many
cdr3_nt: TGTGCCACCAGCACCTCCTTACGACAGGGCGGCTACAATGAGCAGTTCTTC
cdr3_aa: CATSTSLRQGGYNEQFF

j_call: TRBJ1-5
d_call: -
v_call: TRBV12-5
clone_size: -
cdr3_nt: TGTGCTAGTGGTTGGTCGGACAATCAGCCCCAGCATTTT
cdr3_aa: CASGWSDNQPQHF

j_call: TRBJ1-1
d_call: TRBD1
v_call: TRBV7-2
clone_size: many
cdr3_nt: TGTGCCAGCAGCCCGCGGACAGGGTGGGACACTGAAGCTTTCTTT
cdr3_aa: CASSPRTGWDTEAFF

j_call: TRBJ1-5
d_call: -
v_call: TRBV12-3/TRBV12-4
clone_size: few
cdr3_nt: TGTGCCAGCAGCCAAGGGTTACAGCCCCAGCATTTT
cdr3_aa: CASSQGLQPQHF

j_call: TRBJ2-2
d_call: -
v_call: TRBV11-2
clone_size: many
cdr3_nt: TGTGCCAGCAGGTCGCTGGATCATTGGGACACCGGGGAGCTGTTTTTT
cdr3_aa: CASRSLDHWDTGELFF

j_call: TRBJ2-7
d_call: TRBD1
v_call: TRBV29-1
clone_size: many
cdr3_nt: TGCAGCGTTGGGGACAGGGTCTACGAGCAGTACTTC
cdr3_aa: CSVGDRVYEQYF

j_call: TRBJ2-1
d_call: -
v_call: TRBV5-1
clone_size: few
cdr3_nt: TGCGCCAGCAGCTCCCAGGCTAACTCCTACAATGAGCAGTTCTTC
cdr3_aa: CASSSQANSYNEQFF

j_call: TRBJ2-1
d_call: TRBD2
v_call: TRBV20-1
clone_size: once
cdr3_nt: TGCAGTGCTAGTGGGGGCGGGAGGGTGGATGAGCAGTTCTTC
cdr3_aa: CSASGGGRVDEQFF

j_call: TRBJ2-5
d_call: -
v_call: TRBV5-5
clone_size: -
cdr3_nt: TGTGCCAGCAGCACTACAGGGGAGGCGGCGGAGACCCAGTACTTC
cdr3_aa: CASSTTGEAAETQYF

j_call: TRBJ2-5
d_call: TRBD1
v_call: TRBV5-1
clone_size: many
cdr3_nt: TGCGCCAGCAGCTTGGCACCACAGGGGGTGGCGAAAGAGACCCAGTACTTC
cdr3_aa: CASSLAPQGVAKETQYF

j_call: TRBJ1-6
d_call: -
v_call: TRBV7-2
clone_size: many
cdr3_nt: TGTGCCAGCAGTCTTGGAACAGGGACTAATTCACCCCTCCACTTT
cdr3_aa: CASSLGTGTNSPLHF

j_call: TRBJ2-1
d_call: -
v_call: TRBV28
clone_size: many
cdr3_nt: TGTGCCAGCAGTTTATCAGCGGCGGAGCAGTTCTTC
cdr3_aa: CASSLSAAEQFF

j_call: TRBJ2-1
d_call: -
v_call: TRBV3-1
clone_size: many
cdr3_nt: TGTGCCAGCAGCCACGCAGGGAGGTACAATGAGCAGTTCTTC
cdr3_aa: CASSHAGRYNEQFF

j_call: TRBJ2-4
d_call: -
v_call: TRBV12-3/TRBV12-4
clone_size: -
cdr3_nt: TGTGCCAGCAGTTTCCCCACAGGGGCCAAAAACATTCAGTACTTC
cdr3_aa: CASSFPTGAKNIQYF

j_call: TRBJ2-7
d_call: -
v_call: TRBV2
clone_size: many
cdr3_nt: TGTGCCAGCAGGGGACTTGACGAGCAGTACTTC
cdr3_aa: CASRGLDEQYF

j_call: TRBJ2-4
d_call: -
v_call: TRBV18
clone_size: many
cdr3_nt: TGTGCCAGCTCCCCGGTTGGGTCTGACATTCAGTACTTC
cdr3_aa: CASSPVGSDIQYF

j_call: TRBJ1-1
d_call: -
v_call: TRBV25-1
clone_size: -
cdr3_nt: TGTGCCAGGAGGGGGGCGAGCGAAAGAAACACTGAAGCTTTCTTT
cdr3_aa: CARRGASERNTEAFF

j_call: TRBJ2-2
d_call: -
v_call: TRBV5-1
clone_size: -
cdr3_nt: TGCGCCAGCAGTTATACCGGGAGCAACACCGGGGAGCTGTTTTTT
cdr3_aa: CASSYTGSNTGELFF

j_call: TRBJ2-1
d_call: -
v_call: TRBV27
clone_size: many
cdr3_nt: TGTGCCAGCAGTTTAGGAATCTACAATGAGCAGTTCTTC
cdr3_aa: CASSLGIYNEQFF

j_call: TRBJ2-3
d_call: -
v_call: TRBV6-6
clone_size: -
cdr3_nt: TGTGCCAGCAGTTACTCAAGGGGGGGTGGCACAGATACGCAGTATTTT
cdr3_aa: CASSYSRGGGTDTQYF

j_call: TRBJ1-2
d_call: -
v_call: TRBV28
clone_size: many
cdr3_nt: TGTGCCAGCAGTTTCTCCGGGACACCCTATGGCTACACCTTC
cdr3_aa: CASSFSGTPYGYTF

j_call: TRBJ2-1
d_call: TRBD2
v_call: TRBV30
clone_size: many
cdr3_nt: TGTGCCTGGACGACTAGCGGGAGCTACTACTACAATGAGCAGTTCTTC
cdr3_aa: CAWTTSGSYYYNEQFF

j_call: TRBJ1-5
d_call: -
v_call: TRBV3-1
clone_size: -
cdr3_nt: TGTGCCAGCAGCCAAACCGGACGGTCCCAGCATTTT
cdr3_aa: CASSQTGRSQHF

j_call: TRBJ2-7
d_call: -
v_call: TRBV19
clone_size: few
cdr3_nt: TGTGCCAGTAGTATACAGGGGCGTCGCTACGAGCAGTACTTC
cdr3_aa: CASSIQGRRYEQYF

j_call: TRBJ2-7
d_call: -
v_call: TRBV6-1
clone_size: -
cdr3_nt: TGTGCCAGCAGTGAAAGTGGGTGGCACGAGCAGTACTTC
cdr3_aa: CASSESGWHEQYF

j_call: TRBJ2-1
d_call: -
v_call: TRBV5-1
clone_size: many
cdr3_nt: TGCGCCAGCAGCTTGGTGCAAAATGAGCAGTTCTTC
cdr3_aa: CASSLVQNEQFF

j_call: TRBJ2-7
d_call: TRBD1
v_call: TRBV6-4
clone_size: few
cdr3_nt: TGTGCCAGCAGTGAGTCGTTGGGACAGAACGAGCAGTACTTC
cdr3_aa: CASSESLGQNEQYF

j_call: TRBJ2-7
d_call: TRBD2
v_call: TRBV9
clone_size: many
cdr3_nt: TGTGCCAGCAGCGCTTCGGCGGGAGGGAACTACGAACAGTACTTC
cdr3_aa: CASSASAGGNYEQYF

j_call: TRBJ1-5
d_call: TRBD1
v_call: TRBV19
clone_size: -
cdr3_nt: TGTGCCATTCAGGGACAGGGGCAGAATCAGCCCCAGCATTTT
cdr3_aa: CAIQGQGQNQPQHF

j_call: TRBJ2-1
d_call: TRBD2
v_call: TRBV20-1
clone_size: many
cdr3_nt: TGCAGTGCTAGAGTATGGACTAGCGGGAGATCGGTTGAGCAGTTCTTC
cdr3_aa: CSARVWTSGRSVEQFF

j_call: TRBJ2-3
d_call: -
v_call: TRBV3-1
clone_size: -
cdr3_nt: TGTGCCAGCAGCCAAGTGGTGGCTAGCGTAACAGATACGCAGTATTTT
cdr3_aa: CASSQVVASVTDTQYF

j_call: TRBJ2-6
d_call: -
v_call: TRBV7-3
clone_size: many
cdr3_nt: TGTGCCAGCAGCTTACGAGGGCCCGGGGCCAACGTCCTGACTTTC
cdr3_aa: CASSLRGPGANVLTF

j_call: TRBJ2-7
d_call: -
v_call: TRBV9
clone_size: few
cdr3_nt: TGTGCCAGCAGCGCGGCGGAGGGCAGCTCCTACGAGCAGTACTTC
cdr3_aa: CASSAAEGSSYEQYF

j_call: TRBJ2-7
d_call: -
v_call: TRBV5-6
clone_size: -
cdr3_nt: TGTGCCAGCAGCTTTGGAGGTATCTGGGAGCAGTACTTC
cdr3_aa: CASSFGGIWEQYF

j_call: TRBJ1-2
d_call: -
v_call: TRBV6-6
clone_size: many
cdr3_nt: TGTGCCAGCAGTTACGACGCTAACTATGGCTACACCTTC
cdr3_aa: CASSYDANYGYTF

j_call: TRBJ2-1
d_call: -
v_call: TRBV11-3
clone_size: many
cdr3_nt: TGTGCCAGCAGCCAAGGGGGTAGCGACTACTACAATGAGCAGTTCTTC
cdr3_aa: CASSQGGSDYYNEQFF

j_call: TRBJ2-1
d_call: TRBD1
v_call: TRBV28
clone_size: few
cdr3_nt: TGTGCCAGCAGTTTACCGGGACAGGGGGCAAGTGAGCAGTTCTTC
cdr3_aa: CASSLPGQGASEQFF

j_call: TRBJ2-5
d_call: TRBD1
v_call: TRBV13
clone_size: -
cdr3_nt: TGTGCCAGCAGTACAGGGGGCTCCCAAGAGACCCAGTACTTC
cdr3_aa: CASSTGGSQETQYF

j_call: TRBJ2-3
d_call: -
v_call: TRBV5-8
clone_size: few
cdr3_nt: TGTGCCAGCAGCCATACTAGGCGGAACACAGATACGCAGTATTTT
cdr3_aa: CASSHTRRNTDTQYF

j_call: TRBJ2-1
d_call: -
v_call: TRBV5-1
clone_size: many
cdr3_nt: TGCGCCAGCAGCTTGGAGGTATACAATGAGCAGTTCTTC
cdr3_aa: CASSLEVYNEQFF

j_call: TRBJ2-1
d_call: TRBD1
v_call: TRBV12-3/TRBV12-4
clone_size: many
cdr3_nt: TGTGCCAGCAGTCTCCCCGCTGGGACAGGGGTATACAATGAGCAGTTCTTC
cdr3_aa: CASSLPAGTGVYNEQFF